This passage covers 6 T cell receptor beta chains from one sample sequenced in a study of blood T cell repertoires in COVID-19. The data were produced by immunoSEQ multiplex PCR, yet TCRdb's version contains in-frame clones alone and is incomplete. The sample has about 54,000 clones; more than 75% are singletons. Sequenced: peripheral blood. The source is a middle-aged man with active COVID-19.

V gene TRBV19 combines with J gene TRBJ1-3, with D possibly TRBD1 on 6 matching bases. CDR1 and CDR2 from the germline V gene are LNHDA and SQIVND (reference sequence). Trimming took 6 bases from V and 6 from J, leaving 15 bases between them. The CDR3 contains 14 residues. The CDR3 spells CASSRGAQANTIYF. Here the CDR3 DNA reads TGTGCCAGTAGCCGGGGGGCCCAGGCAAACACCATATATTTT.

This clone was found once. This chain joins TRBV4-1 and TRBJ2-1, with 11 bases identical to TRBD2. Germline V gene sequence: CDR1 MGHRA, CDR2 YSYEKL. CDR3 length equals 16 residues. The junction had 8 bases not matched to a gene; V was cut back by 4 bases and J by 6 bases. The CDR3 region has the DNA TGCGCCAGCAGCCCGCGGGTACTAGCGGGGGCCAATGAGCAGTTCTTC. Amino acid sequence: CASSPRVLAGANEQFF.

The CDR3 loop is CASRPMSDAYEQYF. CDR3 sequence (DNA): TGTGCCAGCAGACCTATGAGCGACGCCTACGAGCAGTACTTC. The V gene is TRBV2, the J gene TRBJ2-7; D remains ambiguous. The germline V gene has CDR1 SNHLY and CDR2 FYNNEI. Trimming shortened V by 6 bases and J by 2 bases, and 14 bases separated the two germline ends. The CDR3 loop spans 14 amino acids.

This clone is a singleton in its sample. This CDR3 reads CASSPRVGTDTQYF. The CDR3 DNA reads TGTGCCAGCAGCCCCCGGGTCGGTACAGATACGCAGTATTTT. The chain combines TRBV7-9 with TRBJ2-3; no reliable D call. Germline V gene sequence: CDR1 SEHNR, CDR2 FQNEAQ (reference sequence). The CDR3 extends over 14 amino acids. Trimming removed 5 bases from V and 3 bases from J, with 12 bases in between.

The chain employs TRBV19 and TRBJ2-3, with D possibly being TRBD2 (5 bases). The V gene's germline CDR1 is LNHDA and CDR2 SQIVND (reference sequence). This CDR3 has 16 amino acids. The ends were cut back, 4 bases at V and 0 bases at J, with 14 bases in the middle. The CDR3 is CASSRRWDTSTDTQYF. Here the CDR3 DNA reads TGTGCCAGTAGTAGGAGGTGGGATACTAGCACAGATACGCAGTATTTT.

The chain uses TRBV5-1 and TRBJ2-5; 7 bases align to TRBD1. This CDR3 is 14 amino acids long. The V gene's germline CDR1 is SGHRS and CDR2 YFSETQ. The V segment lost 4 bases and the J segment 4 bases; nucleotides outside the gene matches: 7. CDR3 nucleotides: TGCGCCAGCAGCCTGACAGGGTTGGGAGAGACCCAGTACTTC. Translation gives CASSLTGLGETQYF.